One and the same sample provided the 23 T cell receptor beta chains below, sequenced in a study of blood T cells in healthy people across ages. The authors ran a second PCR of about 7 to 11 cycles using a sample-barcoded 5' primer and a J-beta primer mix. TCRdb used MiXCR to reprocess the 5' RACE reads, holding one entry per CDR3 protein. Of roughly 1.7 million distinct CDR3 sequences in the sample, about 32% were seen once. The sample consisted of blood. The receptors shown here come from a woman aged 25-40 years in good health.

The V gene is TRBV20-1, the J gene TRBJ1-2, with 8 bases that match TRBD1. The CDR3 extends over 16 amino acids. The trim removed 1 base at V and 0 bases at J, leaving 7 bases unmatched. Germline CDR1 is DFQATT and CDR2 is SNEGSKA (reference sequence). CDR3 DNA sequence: TGCAGTGCTAGAGGGGGACAGGCGAGATCTAACTATGGCTACACCTTC. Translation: CSARGGQARSNYGYTF.

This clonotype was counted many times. The CDR3 DNA reads as TGTGCCAGCAGCTTGCGGTGGGTTGGCACAGATACGCAGTATTTT. As protein: CASSLRWVGTDTQYF. This chain connects TRBV11-2 to TRBJ2-3, with no clear D. The CDR3 loop spans 15 amino acids. Germline V CDR1 and CDR2: SGHAT, FQNNGV. Trimming shortened V by 3 bases and J by 1 base, and 11 bases separated the two germline ends.

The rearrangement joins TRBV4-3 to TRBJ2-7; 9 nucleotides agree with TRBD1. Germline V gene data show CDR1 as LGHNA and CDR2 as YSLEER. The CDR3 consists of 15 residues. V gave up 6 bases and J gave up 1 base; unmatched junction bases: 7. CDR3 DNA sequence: TGCGCCAGCAGTGAAGCCGGGACAGGGTCCTACGAGCAGTACTTC. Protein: CASSEAGTGSYEQYF.

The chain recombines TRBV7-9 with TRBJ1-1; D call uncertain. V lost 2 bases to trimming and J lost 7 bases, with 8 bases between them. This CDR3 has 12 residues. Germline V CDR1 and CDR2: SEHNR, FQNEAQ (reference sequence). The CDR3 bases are TGTGCCAGCAGCTTAAGGCGAGATGAAGCTTTCTTT. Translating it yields CASSLRRDEAFF.

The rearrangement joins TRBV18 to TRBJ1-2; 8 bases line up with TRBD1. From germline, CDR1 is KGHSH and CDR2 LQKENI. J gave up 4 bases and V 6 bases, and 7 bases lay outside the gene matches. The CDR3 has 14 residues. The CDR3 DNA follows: TGTGCCAGCTCGACCGACAGGGGAGGCTATGGCTACACCTTC. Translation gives CASSTDRGGYGYTF. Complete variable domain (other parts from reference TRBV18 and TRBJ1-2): NAGVMQNPRHLVRRRGQEARLRCSPMKGHSHVYWYRQLPEEGLKFMVYLQKENIIDESGMPKERFSAEFPKEGPSILRIQQVVRGDSAAYFCASSTDRGGYGYTFGSGTRLTVV.

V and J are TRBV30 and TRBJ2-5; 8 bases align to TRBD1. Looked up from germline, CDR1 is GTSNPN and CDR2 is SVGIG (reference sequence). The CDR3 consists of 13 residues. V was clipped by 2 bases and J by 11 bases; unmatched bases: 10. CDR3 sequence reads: CAWSKTGAGEQYF. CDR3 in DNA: TGTGCCTGGAGTAAGACAGGGGCGGGTGAGCAGTACTTC.

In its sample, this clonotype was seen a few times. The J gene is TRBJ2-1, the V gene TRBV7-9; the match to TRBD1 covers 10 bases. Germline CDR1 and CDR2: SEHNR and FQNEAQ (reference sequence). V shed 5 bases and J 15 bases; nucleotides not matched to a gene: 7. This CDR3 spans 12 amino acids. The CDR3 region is CASSHPGQGSFF. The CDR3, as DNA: TGTGCCAGCAGCCATCCGGGACAGGGGTCGTTCTTC.

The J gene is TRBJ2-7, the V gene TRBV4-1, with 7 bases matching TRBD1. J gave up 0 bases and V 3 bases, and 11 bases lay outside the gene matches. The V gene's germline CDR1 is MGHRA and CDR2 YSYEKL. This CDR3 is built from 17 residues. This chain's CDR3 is CASSQEVDRALSYEQYF. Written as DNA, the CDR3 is TGCGCCAGCAGCCAGGAGGTCGACAGGGCTCTCTCCTACGAGCAGTACTTC.

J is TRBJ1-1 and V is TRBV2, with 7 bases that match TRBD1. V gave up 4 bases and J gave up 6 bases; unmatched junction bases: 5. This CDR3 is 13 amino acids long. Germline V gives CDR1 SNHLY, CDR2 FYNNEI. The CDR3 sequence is CASSGDSVAEAFF. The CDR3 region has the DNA TGTGCCAGCAGTGGGGACAGCGTAGCTGAAGCTTTCTTT.

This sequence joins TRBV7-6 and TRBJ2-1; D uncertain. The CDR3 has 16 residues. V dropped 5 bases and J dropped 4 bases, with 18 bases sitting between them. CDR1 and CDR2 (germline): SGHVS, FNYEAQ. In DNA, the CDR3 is TGTGCCAGCAGCCAAGCCAGGTCCAGCTTATACAATGAGCAGTTCTTC. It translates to CASSQARSSLYNEQFF.

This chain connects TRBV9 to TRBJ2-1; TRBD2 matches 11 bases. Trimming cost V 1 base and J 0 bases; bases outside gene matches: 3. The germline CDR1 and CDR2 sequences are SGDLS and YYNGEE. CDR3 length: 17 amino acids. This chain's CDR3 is CASSVIAGGSSYNEQFF. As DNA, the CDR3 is TGTGCCAGCAGCGTAATAGCGGGGGGGAGCTCCTACAATGAGCAGTTCTTC. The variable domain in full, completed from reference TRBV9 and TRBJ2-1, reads DSGVTQTPKHLITATGQRVTLRCSPRSGDLSVYWYQQSLDQGLQFLIQYYNGEERAKGNILERFSAQQFPDLHSELNLSSLELGDSALYFCASSVIAGGSSYNEQFFGPGTRLTVL.

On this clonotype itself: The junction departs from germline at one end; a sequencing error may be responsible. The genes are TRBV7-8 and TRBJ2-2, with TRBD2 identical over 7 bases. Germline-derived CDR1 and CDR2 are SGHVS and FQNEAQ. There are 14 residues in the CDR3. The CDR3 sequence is CANSWGLNTGELFF. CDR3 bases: TGTGCCAACAGCTGGGGACTAAACACCGGGGAGCTGTTTTTT.

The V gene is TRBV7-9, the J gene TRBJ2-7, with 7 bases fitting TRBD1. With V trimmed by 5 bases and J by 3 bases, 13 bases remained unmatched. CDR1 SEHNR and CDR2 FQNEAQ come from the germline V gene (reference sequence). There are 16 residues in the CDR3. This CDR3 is CASSPRTQGENYEQYF. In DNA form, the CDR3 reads TGTGCCAGCAGCCCGCGGACCCAGGGGGAGAACTACGAGCAGTACTTC.

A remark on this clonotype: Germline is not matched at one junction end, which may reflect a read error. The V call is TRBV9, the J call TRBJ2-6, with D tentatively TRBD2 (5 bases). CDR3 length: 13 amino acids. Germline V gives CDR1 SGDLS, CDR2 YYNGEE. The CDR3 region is CAGSGAGANVLTF. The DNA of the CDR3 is TGTGCCGGCAGCGGAGCTGGGGCCAACGTCCTGACTTTC.

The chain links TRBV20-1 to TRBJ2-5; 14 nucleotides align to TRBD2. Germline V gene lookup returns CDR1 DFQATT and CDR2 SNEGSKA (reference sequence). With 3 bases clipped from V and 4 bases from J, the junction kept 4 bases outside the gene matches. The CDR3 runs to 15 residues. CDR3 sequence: CSASPGLAGVETQYF. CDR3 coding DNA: TGCAGTGCTAGCCCGGGACTAGCGGGAGTAGAGACCCAGTACTTC.

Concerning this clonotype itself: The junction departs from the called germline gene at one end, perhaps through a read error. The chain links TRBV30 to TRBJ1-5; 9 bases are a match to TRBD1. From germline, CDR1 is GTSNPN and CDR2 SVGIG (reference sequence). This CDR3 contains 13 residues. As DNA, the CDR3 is TGTGCCTGGGGACAGGGGTTTCATCAGCCTCAGCATTTT. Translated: CAWGQGFHQPQHF.

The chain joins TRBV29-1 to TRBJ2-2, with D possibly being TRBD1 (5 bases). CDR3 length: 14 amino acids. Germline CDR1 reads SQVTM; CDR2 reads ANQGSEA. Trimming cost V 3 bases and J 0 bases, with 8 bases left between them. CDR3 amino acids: CSVELGPNTGELFF. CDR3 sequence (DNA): TGCAGCGTTGAGTTGGGGCCGAACACCGGGGAGCTGTTTTTT.

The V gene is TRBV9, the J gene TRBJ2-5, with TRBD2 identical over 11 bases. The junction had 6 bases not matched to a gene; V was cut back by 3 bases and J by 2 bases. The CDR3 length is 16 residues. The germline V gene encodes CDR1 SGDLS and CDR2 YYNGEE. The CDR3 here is CASSERGLAEQETQYF. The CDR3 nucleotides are TGTGCCAGCAGCGAGCGGGGACTAGCGGAACAAGAGACCCAGTACTTC.

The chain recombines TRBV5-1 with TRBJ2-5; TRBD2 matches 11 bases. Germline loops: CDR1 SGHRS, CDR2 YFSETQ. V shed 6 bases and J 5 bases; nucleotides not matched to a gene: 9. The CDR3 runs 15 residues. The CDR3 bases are TGCGCCAGCACCGACCTAACTAGCGGGGGTGAGACCCAGTACTTC. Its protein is CASTDLTSGGETQYF.

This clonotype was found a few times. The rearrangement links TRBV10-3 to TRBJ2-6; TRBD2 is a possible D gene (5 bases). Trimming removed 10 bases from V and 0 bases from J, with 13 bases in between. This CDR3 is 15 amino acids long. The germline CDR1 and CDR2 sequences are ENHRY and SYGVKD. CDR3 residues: CATFGGPSGANVLTF. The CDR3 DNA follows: TGTGCCACCTTCGGAGGTCCCTCTGGGGCCAACGTCCTGACTTTC.

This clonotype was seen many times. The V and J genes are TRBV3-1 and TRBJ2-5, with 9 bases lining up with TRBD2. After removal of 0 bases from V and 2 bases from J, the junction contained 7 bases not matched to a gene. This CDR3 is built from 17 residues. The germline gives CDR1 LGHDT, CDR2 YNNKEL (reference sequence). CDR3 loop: CASSQEKKAGGQETQYF. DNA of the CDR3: TGTGCCAGCAGCCAAGAAAAGAAAGCGGGGGGACAAGAGACCCAGTACTTC.

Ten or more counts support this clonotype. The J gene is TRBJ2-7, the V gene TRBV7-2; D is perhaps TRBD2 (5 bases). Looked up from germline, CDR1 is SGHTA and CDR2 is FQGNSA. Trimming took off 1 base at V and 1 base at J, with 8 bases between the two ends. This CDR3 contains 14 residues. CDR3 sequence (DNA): TGTGCCAGCAGCTTAGATCGGGATTCCTACGAGCAGTACTTC. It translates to CASSLDRDSYEQYF.

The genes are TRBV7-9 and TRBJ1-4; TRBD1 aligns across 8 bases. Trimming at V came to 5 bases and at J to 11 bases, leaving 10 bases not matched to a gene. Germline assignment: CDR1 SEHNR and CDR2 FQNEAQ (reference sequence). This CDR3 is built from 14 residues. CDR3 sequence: CASSPGGSTVKLFF. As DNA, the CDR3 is TGTGCCAGCAGCCCAGGGGGCTCAACGGTCAAACTGTTTTTT.